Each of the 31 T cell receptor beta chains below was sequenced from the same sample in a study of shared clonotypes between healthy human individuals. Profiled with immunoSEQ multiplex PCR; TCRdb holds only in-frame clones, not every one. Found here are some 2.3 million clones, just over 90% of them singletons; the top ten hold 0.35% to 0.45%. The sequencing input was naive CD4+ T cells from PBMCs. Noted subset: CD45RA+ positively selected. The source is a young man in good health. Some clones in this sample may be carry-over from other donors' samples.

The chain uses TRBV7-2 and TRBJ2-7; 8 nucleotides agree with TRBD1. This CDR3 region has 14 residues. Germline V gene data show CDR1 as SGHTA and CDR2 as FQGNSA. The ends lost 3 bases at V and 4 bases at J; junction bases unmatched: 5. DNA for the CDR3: TGTGCCAGCAGCTTCGTCCAGGGGGCTTACGAGCAGTACTTC. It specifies CASSFVQGAYEQYF. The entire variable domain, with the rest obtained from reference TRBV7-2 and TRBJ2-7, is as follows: GAGVSQSPSNKVTEKGKDVELRCDPISGHTALYWYRQSLGQGLEFLIYFQGNSAPDKSGLPSDRFSAERTGGSVSTLTIQRTQQEDSAVYLCASSFVQGAYEQYFGPGTRLTVT.

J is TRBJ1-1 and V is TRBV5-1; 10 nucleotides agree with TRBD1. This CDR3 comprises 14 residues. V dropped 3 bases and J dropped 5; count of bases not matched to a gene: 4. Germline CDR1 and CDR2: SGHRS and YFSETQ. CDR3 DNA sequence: TGCGCCAGCAGCTGGGGGACAGGGGTGACTGAAGCTTTCTTT. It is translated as CASSWGTGVTEAFF.

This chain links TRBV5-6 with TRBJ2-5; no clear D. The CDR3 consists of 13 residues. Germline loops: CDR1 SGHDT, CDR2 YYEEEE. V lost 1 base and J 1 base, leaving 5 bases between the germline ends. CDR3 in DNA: TGTGCCAGCAGCTTGACCAGCCAAGAGACCCAGTACTTC. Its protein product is CASSLTSQETQYF.

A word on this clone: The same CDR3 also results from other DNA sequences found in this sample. CDR3 sequence reads: CASSLWGRTDTQYF. The CDR3 coding sequence is TGCGCCAGCAGCTTGTGGGGGCGCACAGATACGCAGTATTTT. The chain has TRBV5-1 and TRBJ2-3; weak D call: TRBD1 (6 bases). Trimming took 1 base from V and 1 from J, leaving 7 bases between them. The CDR3 loop spans 14 amino acids. CDR1 SGHRS and CDR2 YFSETQ come from the germline V gene.

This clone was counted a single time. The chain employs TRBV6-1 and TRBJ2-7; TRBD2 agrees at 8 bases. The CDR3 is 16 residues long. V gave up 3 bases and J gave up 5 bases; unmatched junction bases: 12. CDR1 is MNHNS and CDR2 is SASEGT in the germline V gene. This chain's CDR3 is CASSDVWREVGDEQYF. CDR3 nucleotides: TGTGCCAGCAGTGACGTATGGCGGGAGGTAGGAGACGAGCAGTACTTC.

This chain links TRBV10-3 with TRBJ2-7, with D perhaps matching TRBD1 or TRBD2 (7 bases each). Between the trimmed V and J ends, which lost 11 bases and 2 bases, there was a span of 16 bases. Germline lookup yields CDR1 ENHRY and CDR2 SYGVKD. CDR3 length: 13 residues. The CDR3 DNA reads TGTGCCGCAGGGGGGGGCATAACCTACGAGCAGTACTTC. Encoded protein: CAAGGGITYEQYF.

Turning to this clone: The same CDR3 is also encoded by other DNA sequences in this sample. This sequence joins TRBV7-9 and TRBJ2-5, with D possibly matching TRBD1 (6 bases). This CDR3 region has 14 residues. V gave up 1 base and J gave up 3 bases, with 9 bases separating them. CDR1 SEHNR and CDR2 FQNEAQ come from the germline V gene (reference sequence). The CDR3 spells CASSLGQGKETQYF. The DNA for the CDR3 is TGTGCCAGCAGCTTAGGGCAGGGGAAAGAGACCCAGTACTTC.

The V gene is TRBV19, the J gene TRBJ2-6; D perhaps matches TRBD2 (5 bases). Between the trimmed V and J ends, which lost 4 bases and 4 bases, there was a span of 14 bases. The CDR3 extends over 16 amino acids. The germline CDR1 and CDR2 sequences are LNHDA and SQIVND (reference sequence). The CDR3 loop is CASSKRKPGGANVLTF. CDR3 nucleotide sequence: TGTGCCAGTAGTAAGCGGAAACCTGGGGGGGCCAACGTCCTGACTTTC.

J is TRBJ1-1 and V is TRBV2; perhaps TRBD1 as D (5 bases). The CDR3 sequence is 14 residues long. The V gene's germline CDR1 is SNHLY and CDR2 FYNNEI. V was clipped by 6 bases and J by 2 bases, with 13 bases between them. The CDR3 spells CASRVSTANTEAFF. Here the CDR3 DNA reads TGTGCCAGCAGGGTTTCGACAGCAAACACTGAAGCTTTCTTT.

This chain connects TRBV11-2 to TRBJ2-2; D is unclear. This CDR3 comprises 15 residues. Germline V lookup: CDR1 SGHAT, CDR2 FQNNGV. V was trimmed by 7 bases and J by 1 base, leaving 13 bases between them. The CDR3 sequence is CASTLTVGNTGELFF. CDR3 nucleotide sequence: TGTGCCAGCACCCTAACGGTTGGGAACACCGGGGAGCTGTTTTTT.

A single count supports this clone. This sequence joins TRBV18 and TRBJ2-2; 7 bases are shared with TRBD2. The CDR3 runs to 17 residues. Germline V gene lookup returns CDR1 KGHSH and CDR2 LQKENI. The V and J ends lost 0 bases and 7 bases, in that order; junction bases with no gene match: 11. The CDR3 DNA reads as TGTGCCAGCTCACCACCTACGGGACTACACATACTCGGGGAGCTGTTTTTT. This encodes CASSPPTGLHILGELFF. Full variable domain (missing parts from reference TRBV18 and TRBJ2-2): NAGVMQNPRHLVRRRGQEARLRCSPMKGHSHVYWYRQLPEEGLKFMVYLQKENIIDESGMPKERFSAEFPKEGPSILRIQQVVRGDSAAYFCASSPPTGLHILGELFFGEGSRLTVL.

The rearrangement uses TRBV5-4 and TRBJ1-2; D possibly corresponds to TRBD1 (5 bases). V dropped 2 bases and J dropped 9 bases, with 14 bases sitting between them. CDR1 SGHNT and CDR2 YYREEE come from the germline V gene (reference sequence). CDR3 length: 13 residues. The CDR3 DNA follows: TGTGCCAGCAGCTTTCTGTACCGGGGGAGCTACACCTTC. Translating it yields CASSFLYRGSYTF.

CDR3 loop: CASSPMTGVTEAFF. In DNA, the CDR3 is TGTGCCAGCAGCCCTATGACAGGGGTCACTGAAGCTTTCTTT. V gene TRBV7-2 combines with J gene TRBJ1-1; the match to TRBD1 covers 8 bases. Trimming at V came to 5 bases and at J to 4 bases, leaving 6 bases not matched to a gene. Looked up from germline, CDR1 is SGHTA and CDR2 is FQGNSA. The CDR3 has 14 residues.

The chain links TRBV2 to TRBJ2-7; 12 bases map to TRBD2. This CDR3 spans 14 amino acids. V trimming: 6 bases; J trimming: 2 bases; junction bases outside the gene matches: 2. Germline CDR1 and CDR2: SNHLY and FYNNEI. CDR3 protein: CASSLAGGPYEQYF. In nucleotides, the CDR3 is TGTGCCAGCAGCCTAGCGGGAGGGCCCTACGAGCAGTACTTC.

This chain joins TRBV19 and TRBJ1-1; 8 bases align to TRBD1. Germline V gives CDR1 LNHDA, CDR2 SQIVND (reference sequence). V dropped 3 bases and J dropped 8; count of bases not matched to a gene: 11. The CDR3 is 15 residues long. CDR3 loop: CASSMRTGQGIEAFF. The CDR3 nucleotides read TGTGCCAGTAGTATGAGGACCGGACAGGGAATAGAAGCTTTCTTT.

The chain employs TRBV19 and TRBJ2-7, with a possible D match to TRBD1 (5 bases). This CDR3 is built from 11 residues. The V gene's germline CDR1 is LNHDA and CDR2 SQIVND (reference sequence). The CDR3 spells CKSTDSYEQYF. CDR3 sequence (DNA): TGTAAATCGACAGATTCCTACGAGCAGTACTTC.

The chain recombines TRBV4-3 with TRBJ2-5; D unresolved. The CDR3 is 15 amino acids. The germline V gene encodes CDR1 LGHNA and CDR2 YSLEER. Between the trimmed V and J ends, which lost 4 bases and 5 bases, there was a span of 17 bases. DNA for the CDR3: TGCGCCAGCAGCCCAGAAGCCTCGCGACGCGAGACCCAGTACTTC. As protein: CASSPEASRRETQYF.

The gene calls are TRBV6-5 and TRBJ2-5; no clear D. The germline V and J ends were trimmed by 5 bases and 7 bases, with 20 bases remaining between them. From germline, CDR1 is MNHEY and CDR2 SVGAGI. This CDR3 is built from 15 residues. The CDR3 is CASSPPSTGSGTQYF. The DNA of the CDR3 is TGTGCCAGCAGTCCCCCGTCGACCGGGTCCGGGACCCAGTACTTC.

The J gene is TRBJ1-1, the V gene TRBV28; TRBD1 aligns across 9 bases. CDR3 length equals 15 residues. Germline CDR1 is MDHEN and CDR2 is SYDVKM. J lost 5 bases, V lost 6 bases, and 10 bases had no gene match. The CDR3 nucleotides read TGTGCCAGCAGAGCTAACAGGGGGCGCTTTACTGAAGCTTTCTTT. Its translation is CASRANRGRFTEAFF. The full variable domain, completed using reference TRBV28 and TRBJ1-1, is DVKVTQSSRYLVKRTGEKVFLECVQDMDHENMFWYRQDPGLGLRLIYFSYDVKMKEKGDIPEGYSVSREKKERFSLILESASTNQTSMYLCASRANRGRFTEAFFGQGTRLTVV.

This CDR3 is CASSPGTSGRLSSYNEQFF. In nucleotides, the CDR3 is TGTGCCAGCAGCCCGGGGACTAGCGGGAGGCTTAGCTCCTACAATGAGCAGTTCTTC. This chain links TRBV5-4 with TRBJ2-1; 15 nucleotides line up with TRBD2. Unmatched junction bases numbered 8, after V lost 4 bases and J lost 0 bases. Germline V gives CDR1 SGHNT, CDR2 YYREEE (reference sequence). This CDR3 contains 19 residues.

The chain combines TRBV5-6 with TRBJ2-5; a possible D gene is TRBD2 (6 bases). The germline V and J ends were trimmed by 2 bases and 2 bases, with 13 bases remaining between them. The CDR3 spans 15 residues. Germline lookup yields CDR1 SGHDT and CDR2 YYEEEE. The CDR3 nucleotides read TGTGCCAGCAGCTTTTCGACTAGACGACAAGAGACCCAGTACTTC. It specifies CASSFSTRRQETQYF.

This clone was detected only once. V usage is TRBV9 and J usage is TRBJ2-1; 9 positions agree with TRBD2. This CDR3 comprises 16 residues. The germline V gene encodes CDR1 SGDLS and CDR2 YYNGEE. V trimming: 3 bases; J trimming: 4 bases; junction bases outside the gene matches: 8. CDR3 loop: CASSAQLAGRYNEQFF. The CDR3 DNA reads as TGTGCCAGCAGCGCCCAGCTAGCGGGAAGGTACAATGAGCAGTTCTTC.

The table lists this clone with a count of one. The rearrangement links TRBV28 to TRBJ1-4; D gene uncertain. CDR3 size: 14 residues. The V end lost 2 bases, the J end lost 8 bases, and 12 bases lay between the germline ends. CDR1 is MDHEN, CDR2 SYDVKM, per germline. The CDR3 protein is CASSLQDFWEKLFF. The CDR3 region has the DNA TGTGCCAGCAGTTTACAGGATTTTTGGGAAAAACTGTTTTTT.

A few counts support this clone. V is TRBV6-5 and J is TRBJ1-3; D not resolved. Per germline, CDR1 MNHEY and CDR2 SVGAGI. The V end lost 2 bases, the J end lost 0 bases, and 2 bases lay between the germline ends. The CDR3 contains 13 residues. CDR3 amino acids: CASSYTSGNTIYF. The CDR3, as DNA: TGTGCCAGCAGTTACACCTCTGGAAACACCATATATTTT.

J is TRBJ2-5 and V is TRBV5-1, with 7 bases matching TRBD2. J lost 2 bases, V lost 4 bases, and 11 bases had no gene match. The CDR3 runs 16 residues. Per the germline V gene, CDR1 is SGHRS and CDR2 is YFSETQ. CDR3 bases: TGCGCCAGCAGCCCCGGTTCGGGAGGCGGACAAGAGACCCAGTACTTC. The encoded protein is CASSPGSGGGQETQYF.

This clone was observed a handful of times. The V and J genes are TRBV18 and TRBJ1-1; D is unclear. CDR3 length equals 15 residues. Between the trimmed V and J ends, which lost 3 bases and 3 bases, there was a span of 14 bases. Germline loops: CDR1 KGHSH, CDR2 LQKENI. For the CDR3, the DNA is TGTGCCAGCTCACCGGGTTCCGCTGGGGACACTGAAGCTTTCTTT. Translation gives CASSPGSAGDTEAFF.

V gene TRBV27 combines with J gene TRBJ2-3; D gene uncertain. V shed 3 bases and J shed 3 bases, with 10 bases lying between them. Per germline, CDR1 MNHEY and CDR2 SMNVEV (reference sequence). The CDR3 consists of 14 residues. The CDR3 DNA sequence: TGTGCCAGCAGTTTTTACGAGGCGACAGATACGCAGTATTTT. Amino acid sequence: CASSFYEATDTQYF.

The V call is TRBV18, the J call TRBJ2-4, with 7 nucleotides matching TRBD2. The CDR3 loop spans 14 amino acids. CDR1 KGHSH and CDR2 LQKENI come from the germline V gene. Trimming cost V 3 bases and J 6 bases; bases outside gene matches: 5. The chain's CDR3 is CASSPGERGNIQYF. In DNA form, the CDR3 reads TGTGCCAGCTCACCTGGGGAGCGGGGAAACATTCAGTACTTC.

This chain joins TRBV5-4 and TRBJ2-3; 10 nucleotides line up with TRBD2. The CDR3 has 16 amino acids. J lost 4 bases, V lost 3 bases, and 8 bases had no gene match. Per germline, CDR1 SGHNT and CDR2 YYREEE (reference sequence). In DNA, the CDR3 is TGTGCCAGCAGCTCAGTAGCGGGAGGAGGCCCAGATACGCAGTATTTT. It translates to CASSSVAGGGPDTQYF.

The CDR3 loop is CASSGETGSVYTF. The CDR3 bases are TGTGCCAGCAGTGGTGAGACAGGGAGTGTCTACACCTTC. This chain connects TRBV2 to TRBJ1-2; TRBD1 agrees at 7 bases. This CDR3 is built from 13 residues. The V gene's germline CDR1 is SNHLY and CDR2 FYNNEI. V shed 4 bases and J 10 bases; nucleotides not matched to a gene: 9.

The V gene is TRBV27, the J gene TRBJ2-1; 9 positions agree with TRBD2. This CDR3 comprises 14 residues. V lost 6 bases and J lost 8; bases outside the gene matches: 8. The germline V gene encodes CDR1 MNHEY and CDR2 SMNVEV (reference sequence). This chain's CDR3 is CASRGTSQHYEQFF. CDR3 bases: TGTGCCAGCAGGGGGACTAGCCAGCATTATGAGCAGTTCTTC.